This TCR beta chain came from a study of beta chain features in type 1 diabetes. Study-wide background: There were around 100,000,000 sorted cells examined across all samples.

Remarks on this clone: What it binds is not known.

As every portion of the isolated RNA was reverse transcribed, the sequencing read expressed TCRB transcripts. Repertoires were generated with immunoSEQ multiplex PCR, while TCRdb's copy carries only in-frame clones and drops some. Here the sample spans 640,000 or so clones, 13% being singletons. Trimming cost V 5 bases and J 7 bases, with 14 bases left between them. The CDR3 runs to 13 residues. Germline CDR1 reads LNHDA; CDR2 reads SQIVND (reference sequence). Study-level points and caveats: All four CD4+ subsets from Type 1 diabetes patients carried moderately but significantly shorter TCRB CDR3s.

The source material was naive CD4+ T cells from blood. J is TRBJ1-2 and V is TRBV19; tentatively, D is TRBD1 (5 bases). The clonotype comes from a man between 18 and 35 years old with type 1 diabetes. The CDR3 bases are TGTGCCAGTAGTTCCAATCAGGGCGGTGGCTACACCTTC. This codes for CASSSNQGGGYTF.